These 19 T cell receptor beta chains originate from one sample sequenced in a study of CD8+CD57+ T cells in acquired aplastic anemia (dated by TCRdb to the late 2010s). The listed sequencing device is Illumina HiSeq 2000. Genomic DNA was used as template for profiling of TCR beta VDJ combinations and CDR3 sequences. TCRdb itself trimmed the public reads at Q25 with fastp, ran MiXCR and retained productive beta chains. Records with the same CDR3 protein are collapsed into one entry carrying the most frequent genes and DNA. This sample holds tens of thousands of distinct CDR3 sequences; under 65% were observed only once. About 8% of the sample lies in the top ten. The sequenced material came from sorted CD4+, CD8+, or CD8+CD57+ T cells (not recorded which) from PBMCs. Every receptor here comes from a human donor in good health, serving as a control.

The table lists this clonotype with many counts. The chain carries TRBV7-2 and TRBJ2-3; the D gene is possibly TRBD2 (7 bases). The length of the CDR3 is 15 residues. V was clipped by 6 bases and J by 2 bases, with 15 bases between them. Germline values: CDR1 SGHTA, CDR2 FQGNSA. CDR3 loop: CASRAGGGPTDTQYF. For the CDR3, the DNA is TGTGCCAGCAGGGCCGGCGGGGGCCCCACAGATACGCAGTATTTT.

This clonotype has more than one count but fewer than ten. This rearrangement joins TRBV29-1 to TRBJ1-1; TRBD1 might be the D (5 bases). Germline V gives CDR1 SQVTM, CDR2 ANQGSEA. V dropped 7 bases and J dropped 4 bases, with 16 bases sitting between them. This CDR3 spans 13 amino acids. In nucleotides, the CDR3 is TGCAGCGGGGTGGGTGGCCAGGGCACTGAAGCTTTCTTT. This gives the protein CSGVGGQGTEAFF.

This rearrangement joins TRBV29-1 to TRBJ2-3; TRBD2 aligns across 8 bases. The CDR3 totals 13 residues. Germline V lookup: CDR1 SQVTM, CDR2 ANQGSEA. The V segment lost 7 bases and the J segment 0 bases; nucleotides outside the gene matches: 3. The CDR3 nucleotides are TGCAGCGCTTTAGCGGGGAGCACAGATACGCAGTATTTT. It translates to CSALAGSTDTQYF.

This clonotype was found many times. This sequence joins TRBV6-1 and TRBJ1-2, with a weak D call TRBD1 (5 bases). Trimming cost V 6 bases and J 0 bases, with 20 bases left between them. The CDR3 consists of 17 residues. The germline gives CDR1 MNHNS, CDR2 SASEGT. The CDR3 spells CASSERLDRAPNYGYTF. The DNA for the CDR3 is TGTGCCAGCAGCGAAAGACTTGACAGAGCTCCTAACTATGGCTACACCTTC.

The chain uses TRBV10-3 and TRBJ2-7; D is possibly TRBD1 or TRBD2 (5 bases each). CDR1 ENHRY and CDR2 SYGVKD come from the germline V gene. Trimming removed 3 bases at V and 4 bases at J, with 19 bases between. The CDR3 loop spans 16 amino acids. In DNA form, the CDR3 reads TGTGCCATCAGTGATCGAGGGGTAGGTTCCGGTTACGAGCAGTACTTC. It encodes CAISDRGVGSGYEQYF.

V and J are TRBV5-4 and TRBJ2-2; 7 bases agree with TRBD2. Germline assignment: CDR1 SGHNT and CDR2 YYREEE (reference sequence). The CDR3 length is 18 residues. Trimming cost V 3 bases and J 3 bases; bases outside gene matches: 14. The CDR3 DNA follows: TGTGCCAGCAGCTCTCACTTGGGGGGGGGGATACACACCGGGGAGCTGTTTTTT. Residues: CASSSHLGGGIHTGELFF.

This clonotype was seen once. The chain combines TRBV25-1 with TRBJ1-1; no clear D. Trimming removed 5 bases at V and 5 bases at J, with 15 bases between. The CDR3 extends over 14 amino acids. CDR1 MGHDK and CDR2 SYGVNS come from the germline V gene. For the CDR3, the DNA is TGTGCCAGCAGTTCTGCGGGGTCTTGGACTGAAGCTTTCTTT. This gives the protein CASSSAGSWTEAFF.

The chain employs TRBV20-1 and TRBJ1-4, with D unclear. The CDR3 consists of 12 residues. CDR1 is DFQATT, CDR2 SNEGSKA, per germline (reference sequence). The V end lost 5 bases, the J end lost 7 bases, and 11 bases lay between the germline ends. CDR3 in amino acids: CSAVSVGEKLFF. The CDR3 coding sequence is TGCAGTGCTGTTTCGGTGGGTGAAAAACTGTTTTTT.

V usage is TRBV5-4 and J usage is TRBJ2-7; 11 nucleotides match TRBD2. The CDR3 has 14 amino acids. The J segment lost 4 bases and the V segment lost 4 bases, leaving 4 bases of the junction unmatched. Germline V gene lookup returns CDR1 SGHNT and CDR2 YYREEE (reference sequence). CDR3 DNA: TGTGCCAGCAGCATTGGGACTAGCGGTTACGAGCAGTACTTC. Protein product: CASSIGTSGYEQYF. Using reference TRBV5-4 and TRBJ2-7 for the parts outside the CDR3, the full variable domain is ETGVTQSPTHLIKTRGQQVTLRCSSQSGHNTVSWYQQALGQGPQFIFQYYREEENGRGNFPPRFSGLQFPNYSSELNVNALELDDSALYLCASSIGTSGYEQYFGPGTRLTVT.

The V call is TRBV7-9, the J call TRBJ2-1; D gene unclear. The CDR3 length is 14 residues. V lost 5 bases, J lost 8 bases, and 16 bases lay in between. CDR1 is SEHNR, CDR2 FQNEAQ, per germline (reference sequence). The CDR3 sequence: CASSPIGPLDEQFF. For the CDR3, the DNA is TGTGCCAGCAGCCCAATTGGTCCACTCGATGAGCAGTTCTTC.

J is TRBJ2-1 and V is TRBV11-1; no reliable D call. Germline values: CDR1 SGHAT, CDR2 FQDESV (reference sequence). CDR3 length: 14 amino acids. V gave up 0 bases and J gave up 1 base, with 4 bases separating them. Here the CDR3 DNA reads TGTGCCAGCAGCTTAGCCCTGTCCTACAATGAGCAGTTCTTC. Protein sequence: CASSLALSYNEQFF.

This clonotype occurred many times. This chain joins TRBV12-5 and TRBJ1-1; no clear D gene. The germline CDR1 and CDR2 sequences are LGHNT and FRNRAP. This CDR3 comprises 11 residues. The V and J ends lost 4 bases and 11 bases respectively, with 11 bases between them. The DNA of the CDR3 is TGTGCTAGTGGTTCTGAGCGGCGGGCTTTCTTT. The encoded protein is CASGSERRAFF.

CDR3 bases: TGCGCCAGCCTCGAGGCAGGGGCCCTTCAGTCCCTCCACTTT. This gives the protein CASLEAGALQSLHF. The gene calls are TRBV10-2 and TRBJ1-6; a weak D match, TRBD1 (6 bases). Germline V gene lookup returns CDR1 WSHSY and CDR2 SAAADI. The CDR3 covers 14 residues. V dropped 8 bases and J dropped 14 bases, with 22 bases sitting between them.

This clonotype was detected ten times or more. The V gene is TRBV7-9, the J gene TRBJ1-1, with D maybe TRBD1 (5 bases). The CDR3 is 16 amino acids. Trimming shortened V by 1 base and J by 1 base, and 13 bases separated the two germline ends. Looked up from germline, CDR1 is SEHNR and CDR2 is FQNEAQ (reference sequence). For the CDR3, the DNA is TGTGCCAGCAGCTTAGAAGTTGATACAGGGAACACTGAAGCTTTCTTT. Residues: CASSLEVDTGNTEAFF.

Turning to this clonotype: This likely comes from a read error, as the CDR3 has no conserved phenylalanine or tryptophan at its end. V usage is TRBV10-3 and J usage is TRBJ1-1; possibly TRBD1 for D (6 bases). The CDR3 runs 15 residues. Germline CDR1 and CDR2: ENHRY and SYGVKD. V shed 2 bases and J shed 1 base, with 11 bases lying between them. CDR3 DNA: TGTGCCATCAGTGAGGGTAGAGGGGGGAACACTGAAGCTTTCCTT. Residues: CAISEGRGGNTEAFL.

There are many counts of this clonotype. The V gene is TRBV12-3 or TRBV12-4, the J gene TRBJ2-5, with a possible D match to TRBD1 (6 bases). This CDR3 has 14 amino acids. V lost 5 bases and J 5 bases, leaving 15 bases between the germline ends. The CDR3 protein is CASSPQQGRETQYF. Written as DNA, the CDR3 is TGTGCCAGCAGTCCGCAACAGGGTCGGGAGACCCAGTACTTC.

This clonotype was found many times. The genes are TRBV27 and TRBJ1-1; D uncertain. The ends were cut back, 3 bases at V and 3 bases at J, with 8 bases in the middle. The CDR3 spans 13 residues. Germline V gene sequence: CDR1 MNHEY, CDR2 SMNVEV (reference sequence). CDR3 in DNA: TGTGCCAGCAGTTTCGTCGGGGACACTGAAGCTTTCTTT. Translating it yields CASSFVGDTEAFF.

This clonotype was counted ten times or more. One junction end does not reproduce the germline sequence, and a read error may be involved. The chain joins TRBV7-2 to TRBJ1-6, with 9 bases identical to TRBD1. This CDR3 comprises 18 residues. The V gene's germline CDR1 is SGHTA and CDR2 FQGNSA. CDR3 region: CASSVAGTGSSYNSPLHF. The CDR3 region has the DNA TGTGCCAGCAGCGTAGCCGGGACAGGGAGCTCCTATAATTCACCCCTCCACTTT.

This clonotype was seen at least ten times. The chain is built from TRBV5-4 and TRBJ2-1; D is unclear. CDR1 is SGHNT, CDR2 YYREEE, per germline (reference sequence). The CDR3 contains 14 residues. Deletions cut 4 bases from V and 5 bases from J, with 13 bases between. The CDR3 DNA is TGTGCCAGCAGCCTACCCGAAGGGAACAATGAGCAGTTCTTC. Amino acids: CASSLPEGNNEQFF. The variable domain in full, completed from reference TRBV5-4 and TRBJ2-1, reads ETGVTQSPTHLIKTRGQQVTLRCSSQSGHNTVSWYQQALGQGPQFIFQYYREEENGRGNFPPRFSGLQFPNYSSELNVNALELDDSALYLCASSLPEGNNEQFFGPGTRLTVL.